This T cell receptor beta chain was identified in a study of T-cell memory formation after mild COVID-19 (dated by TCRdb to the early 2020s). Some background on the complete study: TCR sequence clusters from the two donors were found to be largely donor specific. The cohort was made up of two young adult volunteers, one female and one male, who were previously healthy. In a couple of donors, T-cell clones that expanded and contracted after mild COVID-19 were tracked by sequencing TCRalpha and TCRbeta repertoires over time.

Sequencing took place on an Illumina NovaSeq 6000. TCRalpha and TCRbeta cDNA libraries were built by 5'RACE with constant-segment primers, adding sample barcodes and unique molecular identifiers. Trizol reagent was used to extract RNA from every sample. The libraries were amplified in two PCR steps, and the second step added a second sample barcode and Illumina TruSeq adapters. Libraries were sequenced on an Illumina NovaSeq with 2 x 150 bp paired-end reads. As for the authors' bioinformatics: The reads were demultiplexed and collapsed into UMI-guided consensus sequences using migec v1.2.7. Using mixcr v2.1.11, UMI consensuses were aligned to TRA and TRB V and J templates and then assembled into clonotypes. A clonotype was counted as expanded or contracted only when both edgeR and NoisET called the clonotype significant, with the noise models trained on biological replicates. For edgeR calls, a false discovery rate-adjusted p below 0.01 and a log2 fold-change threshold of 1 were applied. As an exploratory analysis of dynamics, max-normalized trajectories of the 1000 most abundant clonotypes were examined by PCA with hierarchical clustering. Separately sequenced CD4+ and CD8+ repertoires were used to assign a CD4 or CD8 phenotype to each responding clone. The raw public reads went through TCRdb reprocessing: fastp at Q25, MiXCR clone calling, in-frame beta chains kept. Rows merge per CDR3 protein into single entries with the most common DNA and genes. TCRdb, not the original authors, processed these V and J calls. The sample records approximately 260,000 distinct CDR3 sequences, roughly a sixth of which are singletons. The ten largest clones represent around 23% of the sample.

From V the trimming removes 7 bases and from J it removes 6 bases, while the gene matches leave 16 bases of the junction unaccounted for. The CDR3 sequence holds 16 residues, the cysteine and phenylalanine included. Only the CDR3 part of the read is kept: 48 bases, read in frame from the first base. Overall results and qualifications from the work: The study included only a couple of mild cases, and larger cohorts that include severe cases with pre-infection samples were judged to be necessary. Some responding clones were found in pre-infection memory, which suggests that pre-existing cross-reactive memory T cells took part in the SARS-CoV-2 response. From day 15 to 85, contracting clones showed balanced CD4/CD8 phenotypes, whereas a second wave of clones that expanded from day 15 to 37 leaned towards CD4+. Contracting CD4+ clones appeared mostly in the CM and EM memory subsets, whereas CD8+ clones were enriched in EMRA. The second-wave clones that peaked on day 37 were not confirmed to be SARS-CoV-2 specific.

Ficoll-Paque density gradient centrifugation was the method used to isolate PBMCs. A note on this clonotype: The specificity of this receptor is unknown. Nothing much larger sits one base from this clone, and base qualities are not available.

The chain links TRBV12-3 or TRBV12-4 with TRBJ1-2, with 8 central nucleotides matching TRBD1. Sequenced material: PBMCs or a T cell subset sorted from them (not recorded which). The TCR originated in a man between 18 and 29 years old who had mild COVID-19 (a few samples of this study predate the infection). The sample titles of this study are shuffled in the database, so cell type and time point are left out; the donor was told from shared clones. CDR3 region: CASTFYPGQEANGYTF. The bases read TGTGCCAGCACTTTCTATCCGGGACAGGAGGCGAATGGCTACACCTTC.